Below, one T cell receptor (beta chain) is given with its context. Its target is unknown. This entry is derived from a study of shared clonotypes between healthy human individuals. Regarding the study as a whole: In the sorted subsets, rarefaction showed sequencing was incomplete despite large depth.

The length of the CDR3 is 18 residues. Trimming shortened V by 1 base and J by 4 bases, and 20 bases separated the two germline ends. Germline CDR1 LGHNA, CDR2 YSLEER. CD45RO-negative, CCR7-selected cells formed the naive CD8 fraction, which excluded terminally differentiated effector memory CD45RA+ cells. TCRdb keeps only in-frame clones here, not all; method: immunoSEQ multiplex PCR. This table holds 1.5 million to 2.5 million clones, roughly 95% found once. The clonotype comes from a man between 18 and 29 years old in good health. V and J are TRBV4-3 and TRBJ2-1; tentatively, D is TRBD1 or TRBD2 (5 bases each). Specimen: naive CD8+ T cells sorted from blood. The CDR3 here is CASSQGLPGTLVYNEQFF. Here the CDR3 DNA reads TGCGCCAGCAGCCAAGGATTACCCGGGACCCTGGTGTACAATGAGCAGTTCTTC.